This passage covers 30 T cell receptor beta chains from one sample sequenced in a study of T cells in tuberculosis. Libraries were prepared by immunoSEQ multiplex PCR; TCRdb keeps only in-frame clonotypes and omits some of them. The sample holds about 20,000 clones, 80% to 90% seen once. Sequencing was carried out using PBMCs. Receptors originate from a donor aged 10-29 years with latent tuberculosis or without tuberculosis infection.

This chain uses TRBV5-1 with TRBJ2-7, with 12 nucleotides matching TRBD1. V was pared by 1 base and J by 5 bases, with 7 bases of the junction left unmatched. CDR1 is SGHRS and CDR2 is YFSETQ in the germline V gene. The CDR3 is made up of 16 amino acids. The CDR3, as DNA: TGCGCCAGCAGCTTGATGGGACAGGGGGCGCCGGACGAGCAGTACTTC. Translation: CASSLMGQGAPDEQYF.

The chain combines TRBV19 with TRBJ1-6; 7 bases map to TRBD1. Germline assignment: CDR1 LNHDA and CDR2 SQIVND (reference sequence). The CDR3 totals 16 residues. V gave up 6 bases and J gave up 8 bases; unmatched junction bases: 13. This CDR3 is CASSSPPGQPYSPLHF. The CDR3 nucleotides read TGTGCCAGTAGCTCCCCACCGGGACAGCCTTATTCACCCCTCCACTTT.

V is TRBV7-2 and J is TRBJ1-5, with 7 bases fitting TRBD1. In germline, CDR1 is SGHTA, CDR2 FQGNSA. This CDR3 has 14 residues. V lost 3 bases, J lost 7 bases, and 6 bases stayed unmatched. DNA of the CDR3: TGTGCCAGCAGCTTGACAGGGCTCCCCCAGCCCCAGCATTTT. This encodes CASSLTGLPQPQHF.

The CDR3 loop reads CASSLDRQDPGTEAFF. CDR3 nucleotides: TGTGCCAGCAGCTTAGACCGACAGGACCCGGGCACTGAAGCTTTCTTT. The V and J genes are TRBV11-3 and TRBJ1-1; D is possibly TRBD1 (6 bases). Germline lookup yields CDR1 SGHNT and CDR2 YENEEA. This CDR3 has 16 residues. Trimming stripped 0 bases from V and 4 bases from J, with 15 bases between.

In DNA, the CDR3 is TGTGCCAGCAGCTTAATGGAACAGGGGCGAAATACGCAGTATTTT. As protein: CASSLMEQGRNTQYF. The chain uses TRBV7-8 and TRBJ2-3; 7 nucleotides agree with TRBD1. The CDR3 is 15 residues long. The V gene end was trimmed by 2 bases and the J gene end by 7 bases; junction bases not matched to a gene: 9. CDR1 and CDR2 (germline): SGHVS, FQNEAQ.

This chain uses TRBV6-1 with TRBJ1-4; TRBD1 might be the D (6 bases). This CDR3 has 15 residues. The germline V gene has CDR1 MNHNS and CDR2 SASEGT. Between the trimmed V and J ends, which lost 4 bases and 3 bases, there was a span of 12 bases. CDR3 residues: CASSALTGANEKLFF. In nucleotides, the CDR3 is TGTGCCAGCAGTGCATTGACAGGTGCTAATGAAAAACTGTTTTTT.

The chain combines TRBV2 with TRBJ1-4; 10 bases are a match to TRBD1. The CDR3 spans 13 residues. Germline lookup yields CDR1 SNHLY and CDR2 FYNNEI. The J segment lost 9 bases and the V segment lost 6 bases, leaving 4 bases of the junction unmatched. The chain's CDR3 is CASRTDRGKKLFF. CDR3 in DNA: TGTGCCAGCAGGACGGACAGGGGGAAAAAACTGTTTTTT.

V gene TRBV29-1 combines with J gene TRBJ2-3; 15 positions agree with TRBD2. V lost 3 bases, J lost 2 bases, and 6 bases stayed unmatched. In germline, CDR1 is SQVTM, CDR2 ANQGSEA. The CDR3 is made up of 17 amino acids. CDR3 amino acids: CSVDGGLAGGNTDTQYF. In nucleotides, the CDR3 is TGCAGCGTTGACGGGGGACTAGCGGGGGGTAACACAGATACGCAGTATTTT.

The rearrangement links TRBV5-6 to TRBJ2-3; TRBD2 matches 12 bases. CDR3 length: 16 amino acids. CDR1 is SGHDT, CDR2 YYEEEE, per germline. Trimming at V came to 4 bases and at J to 2 bases, leaving 5 bases not matched to a gene. CDR3: CASSRTSGGNTDTQYF. CDR3 in DNA: TGTGCCAGCAGCCGCACTAGCGGGGGGAACACAGATACGCAGTATTTT. The whole variable domain, remainder taken from reference TRBV5-6 and TRBJ2-3, is DAGVTQSPTHLIKTRGQQVTLRCSPKSGHDTVSWYQQALGQGPQFIFQYYEEEERQRGNFPDRFSGHQFPNYSSELNVNALLLGDSALYLCASSRTSGGNTDTQYFGPGTRLTVL.

J is TRBJ2-7 and V is TRBV4-1, with a weak D call TRBD1 (5 bases). CDR3 length: 14 amino acids. Germline CDR1 MGHRA, CDR2 YSYEKL. Trimming shortened V by 3 bases and J by 2 bases, and 11 bases separated the two germline ends. CDR3 nucleotide sequence: TGCGCCAGCAGCCACCAAAAGGGGCCCTACGAGCAGTACTTC. Its protein product is CASSHQKGPYEQYF.

The V gene is TRBV4-3, the J gene TRBJ1-4; D gene unclear. CDR3 length: 14 residues. V was pared by 4 bases and J by 7 bases, with 13 bases between. Germline-derived CDR1 and CDR2 are LGHNA and YSLEER. The CDR3 protein is CASSRGGKVEKLFF. In DNA, the CDR3 is TGCGCCAGCAGCCGGGGAGGGAAGGTTGAAAAACTGTTTTTT.

Turning to this clone: The sample has other DNA sequences that encode this CDR3 too. V and J are TRBV5-1 and TRBJ2-7; the match to TRBD2 covers 12 bases. The germline gives CDR1 SGHRS, CDR2 YFSETQ. The CDR3 contains 15 residues. The V and J ends lost 0 bases and 3 bases, in that order; junction bases with no gene match: 1. This CDR3 is CASSLGLAGVYEQYF. In nucleotides, the CDR3 is TGCGCCAGCAGCTTGGGACTAGCGGGGGTCTACGAGCAGTACTTC.

This chain connects TRBV5-1 to TRBJ2-7; 14 bases align to TRBD2. The CDR3 is 15 amino acids. V shed 4 bases, J shed 4 bases, and the junction held 4 bases outside the gene matches. Germline V gene lookup returns CDR1 SGHRS and CDR2 YFSETQ. CDR3 sequence: CASSRTSGGQYEQYF. The CDR3 DNA reads as TGCGCCAGCAGCCGGACTAGCGGGGGGCAATACGAGCAGTACTTC. The full variable domain, rest sourced from reference TRBV5-1 and TRBJ2-7, is KAGVTQTPRYLIKTRGQQVTLSCSPISGHRSVSWYQQTPGQGLQFLFEYFSETQRNKGNFPGRFSGRQFSNSRSEMNVSTLELGDSALYLCASSRTSGGQYEQYFGPGTRLTVT.

The rearrangement links TRBV5-6 to TRBJ1-1, with unresolved D. There are 17 residues in the CDR3. Germline V CDR1 and CDR2: SGHDT, YYEEEE. V lost 4 bases and J lost 6, with 25 bases in between. The CDR3 DNA is TGTGCCAGCAGCCCGGCCGATCCGTCCCACCTGAGGCCTGAAGCTTTCTTT. Its translation is CASSPADPSHLRPEAFF.

The rearrangement uses TRBV6-1 and TRBJ1-5, with 7 bases that match TRBD1. The V segment lost 8 bases and the J segment 8 bases; nucleotides outside the gene matches: 15. CDR3 length: 15 amino acids. The germline CDR1 and CDR2 sequences are MNHNS and SASEGT. CDR3 coding DNA: TGTGCCAGCTGGGCCCGGGACAGATTCTTAAAGCCCCAGCATTTT. Protein product: CASWARDRFLKPQHF.

This rearrangement joins TRBV23-1 to TRBJ2-6; 9 nucleotides line up with TRBD1. TRBV23-1 is classed as an ORF, of uncertain function. The CDR3 runs 19 residues. V dropped 7 bases and J dropped 0; count of bases not matched to a gene: 13. CDR3 loop: CASTKRRDRDYSGANVLTF. The CDR3 nucleotides are TGCGCCAGCACCAAGAGGAGGGACAGGGATTACTCTGGGGCCAACGTCCTGACTTTC.

This chain links TRBV2 with TRBJ1-2; TRBD1 agrees at 10 bases. Trimming took 6 bases from V and 3 from J; bases not matched to a gene: 4. The CDR3 extends over 14 amino acids. CDR1 is SNHLY, CDR2 FYNNEI, per germline. CDR3 in amino acids: CASRRGQGDYGYTF. CDR3 nucleotides: TGTGCCAGCAGGAGAGGACAGGGGGACTATGGCTACACCTTC.

This chain links TRBV9 with TRBJ2-7; 9 nucleotides agree with TRBD2. The J segment lost 7 bases and the V segment lost 0 bases, leaving 5 bases of the junction unmatched. Looked up from germline, CDR1 is SGDLS and CDR2 is YYNGEE. The CDR3 has 14 amino acids. The CDR3 loop is CASSVEGLAEEQYF. The CDR3 coding sequence is TGTGCCAGCAGCGTAGAGGGACTAGCTGAAGAGCAGTACTTC.

The chain joins TRBV28 to TRBJ1-5; unclear D gene. Trimming removed 6 bases from V and 5 bases from J, with 5 bases in between. The length of the CDR3 is 11 residues. CDR1 and CDR2 (germline): MDHEN, SYDVKM. In nucleotides, the CDR3 is TGTGCCAGCAGCCAATATCAGCCCCAGCATTTT. Protein product: CASSQYQPQHF.

The rearrangement links TRBV2 to TRBJ2-3, with a tentative D call TRBD1 (6 bases). Trimming removed 6 bases from V and 1 base from J, with 11 bases in between. The CDR3 is 14 amino acids. Per the germline V gene, CDR1 is SNHLY and CDR2 is FYNNEI. This CDR3 is CASRNRARTDTQYF. The CDR3 region has the DNA TGTGCCAGCAGAAACAGGGCCCGCACAGATACGCAGTATTTT. Full variable domain (rest looked up from reference TRBV2 and TRBJ2-3): EPEVTQTPSHQVTQMGQEVILRCVPISNHLYFYWYRQILGQKVEFLVSFYNNEISEKSEIFDDQFSVERPDGSNFTLKIRSTKLEDSAMYFCASRNRARTDTQYFGPGTRLTVL.

The V gene is TRBV19, the J gene TRBJ1-2; a possible D gene is TRBD1 (5 bases). Germline V gives CDR1 LNHDA, CDR2 SQIVND (reference sequence). V lost 4 bases and J lost 3, with 9 bases in between. The length of the CDR3 is 13 residues. This CDR3 is CASSTDKDYGYTF. The DNA for the CDR3 is TGTGCCAGTAGTACGGACAAGGACTATGGCTACACCTTC.

V and J are TRBV5-1 and TRBJ2-2; 8 positions agree with TRBD2. The ends lost 4 bases at V and 2 bases at J; junction bases unmatched: 10. The CDR3 is 17 residues long. CDR1 is SGHRS, CDR2 YFSETQ, per germline. Written as DNA, the CDR3 is TGCGCCAGCAGCCCCCTCGGGAGGGCCCATAACACCGGGGAGCTGTTTTTT. Residues: CASSPLGRAHNTGELFF.

The chain has TRBV30 and TRBJ1-5; 9 bases agree with TRBD1. Germline V gene sequence: CDR1 GTSNPN, CDR2 SVGIG (reference sequence). The CDR3 is made up of 14 amino acids. V lost 1 base and J lost 4; bases outside the gene matches: 2. The CDR3 DNA reads as TGTGCCTGGAGTGACAGGGGGCGGAATCAGCCCCAGCATTTT. Protein product: CAWSDRGRNQPQHF.

The V call is TRBV25-1, the J call TRBJ2-7, with a weak D call TRBD1 (6 bases). The V end was cut by 4 bases, the J end by 6 bases, with 16 bases between. Looked up from germline, CDR1 is MGHDK and CDR2 is SYGVNS. This CDR3 contains 14 residues. Here the CDR3 reads CASSGPGESSEQYF. CDR3 DNA sequence: TGTGCCAGCAGTGGGCCAGGGGAAAGTTCCGAGCAGTACTTC.

The rearrangement links TRBV7-8 to TRBJ1-5; 10 nucleotides agree with TRBD1. The CDR3 loop spans 15 amino acids. The J segment lost 0 bases and the V segment lost 5 bases, leaving 1 base of the junction unmatched. Germline V gene data show CDR1 as SGHVS and CDR2 as FQNEAQ. In DNA form, the CDR3 reads TGTGCCAGCAGCCGACAGGGGGCTAGCAATCAGCCCCAGCATTTT. It translates to CASSRQGASNQPQHF.

J is TRBJ1-2 and V is TRBV6-5; a weak D match, TRBD1 (5 bases). CDR3 length equals 15 residues. Trimming pared 0 bases from V and 2 bases from J, leaving 10 bases between. Looked up from germline, CDR1 is MNHEY and CDR2 is SVGAGI. The CDR3 reads CASSYSNQGNYGYTF. The CDR3 nucleotides read TGTGCCAGCAGTTACTCGAACCAGGGAAACTATGGCTACACCTTC.

The V call is TRBV4-1, the J call TRBJ2-7, with a weak D call TRBD1 (6 bases). The CDR3 is made up of 15 amino acids. V lost 3 bases and J lost 10, with 22 bases in between. Germline CDR1 MGHRA, CDR2 YSYEKL. CDR3 sequence: CASSHPGTPLEDQYF. CDR3 coding DNA: TGCGCCAGCAGCCATCCCGGGACACCCCTTGAGGATCAGTACTTC.

This chain links TRBV7-8 with TRBJ1-2, with D maybe TRBD1 (6 bases). The germline V and J ends were trimmed by 4 bases and 0 bases, with 21 bases remaining between them. The length of the CDR3 is 18 residues. The germline V gene encodes CDR1 SGHVS and CDR2 FQNEAQ. The CDR3: CASSSNYRAGAPNYGYTF. In DNA form, the CDR3 reads TGTGCCAGCAGCTCCAATTATCGCGCAGGGGCCCCTAACTATGGCTACACCTTC.

The gene calls are TRBV5-1 and TRBJ2-7, with 8 bases identical to TRBD1. V was pared by 4 bases and J by 0 bases, with 12 bases of the junction left unmatched. The CDR3 covers 17 residues. From germline, CDR1 is SGHRS and CDR2 YFSETQ. In nucleotides, the CDR3 is TGCGCCAGCAGCAACCCCCGGACAGGGAGGTCCTCCTACGAGCAGTACTTC. It translates to CASSNPRTGRSSYEQYF.

The sample holds one count of this clone. This chain links TRBV5-8 with TRBJ1-1; TRBD1 agrees at 9 bases. Unmatched junction bases numbered 8, after V lost 3 bases and J lost 5 bases. Germline V gene lookup returns CDR1 SGHTS and CDR2 YDEGEE. The CDR3 consists of 15 residues. For the CDR3, the DNA is TGTGCCAGCAGCTGGAACAGGGGGCTGGATACTGAAGCTTTCTTT. It codes for CASSWNRGLDTEAFF.